This TCR beta chain was obtained from a study of blood T cell repertoires in COVID-19. The repertoire was sequenced with immunoSEQ multiplex PCR; TCRdb's copy has only in-frame clones and lacks some. The data show 200,000 to 250,000 clones, with 70% to 85% seen just once and about 1.5% held by the top ten. V lost 1 base and J lost 2; bases outside the gene matches: 2. CDR3 length: 15 amino acids. CDR1 and CDR2 from the germline V gene are LGHDT and YNNKEL (reference sequence). Sequencing was done on a sample of peripheral blood. This clonotype was sampled from a woman in her forties who had recovered from COVID-19. V and J are TRBV3-1 (or the pseudogene TRBV3-2) and TRBJ2-3; 8 positions agree with TRBD2. The CDR3 here is CASSQGTSYTDTQYF. In DNA, the CDR3 is TGTGCCAGCAGCCAAGGGACTAGCTACACAGATACGCAGTATTTT.